This T cell receptor (beta chain) was observed in a study of technical replicates of blood from a handful of donors. Assay used: immunoSEQ multiplex PCR; TCRdb lists only in-frame clones, some missing. The table includes fewer than 90,000 clones, around 97% detected once. The germline V gene encodes CDR1 SGHNT and CDR2 YYREEE (reference sequence). This CDR3 has 18 residues. V dropped 0 bases and J dropped 5 bases, with 20 bases sitting between them. The V gene is TRBV5-4, the J gene TRBJ1-4; a weak D match, TRBD1 (5 bases). The sample consisted of T cells isolated from PBMCs. This clonotype originated in a human donor in good health. The CDR3 loop is CASSLGGGGATSNEKLFF. CDR3 nucleotides: TGTGCCAGCAGCTTGGGTGGGGGAGGCGCTACCTCGAATGAAAAACTGTTTTTT. Looking up the rest from reference TRBV5-4 and TRBJ1-4 gives the full variable domain: ETGVTQSPTHLIKTRGQQVTLRCSSQSGHNTVSWYQQALGQGPQFIFQYYREEENGRGNFPPRFSGLQFPNYSSELNVNALELDDSALYLCASSLGGGGATSNEKLFFGSGTQLSVL.